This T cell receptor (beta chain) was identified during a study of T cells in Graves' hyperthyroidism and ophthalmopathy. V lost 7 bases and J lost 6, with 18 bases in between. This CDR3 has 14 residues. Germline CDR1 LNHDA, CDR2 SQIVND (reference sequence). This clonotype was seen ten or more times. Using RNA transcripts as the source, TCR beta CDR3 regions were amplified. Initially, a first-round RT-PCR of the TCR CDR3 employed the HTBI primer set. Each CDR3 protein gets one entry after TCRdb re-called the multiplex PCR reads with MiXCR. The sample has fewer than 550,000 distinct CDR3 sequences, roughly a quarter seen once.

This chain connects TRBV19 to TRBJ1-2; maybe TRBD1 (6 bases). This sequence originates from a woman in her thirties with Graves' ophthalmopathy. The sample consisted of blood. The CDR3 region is CASTPTGAGDGYTF. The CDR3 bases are TGTGCCAGTACCCCGACAGGCGCGGGAGATGGCTACACCTTC.